The sequence of this T cell receptor beta chain was determined in a study of cytomegalovirus exposure and HLA in healthy donors. Germline V gives CDR1 LGHNA, CDR2 YNFKEQ. The CDR3 consists of 18 residues. The primer mix had 60 Vbeta and 13 Jbeta primers. Profiled with immunoSEQ multiplex PCR; TCRdb holds only in-frame clones, not every one. The sample shows 90,000 to 110,000 clones, 81% of them seen only once. The TCR comes from a woman in her 30s in good health and CMV-seronegative. The chain links TRBV4-2 to TRBJ2-5; 12 bases match TRBD2. Near its end, the DNA agrees better with TRBJ2-7, so the J call may be wrong. The sequenced sample consisted of PBMCs. CDR3 protein: CASSQDSWTSGMYYEQYF. Written as DNA, the CDR3 is TGTGCCAGCAGCCAAGATTCCTGGACTAGCGGGATGTACTACGAGCAGTACTTC.